The next 5 T cell receptor beta chains were all read from a single sample in a study of T cells after yellow fever vaccination. TCRdb reprocessed the 5' RACE reads via MiXCR and lists one record per CDR3 protein. The sample holds under 150,000 distinct CDR3 sequences, around 15% seen once. Source: CD8+ T cells sorted from PBMCs, taken 5 days after the yellow fever booster vaccination. The receptors were sampled from a man younger than 35 who received the YFV17D yellow fever vaccine.

Only a few counts were recorded for this clonotype. The V and J genes are TRBV6-2 or TRBV6-3 and TRBJ2-7; D not resolved. Germline V gives CDR1 MNHEY, CDR2 SVGEGT. CDR3 length: 13 amino acids. The V end was cut by 4 bases, the J end by 3 bases, with 10 bases between. The chain's CDR3 is CASSSPFHYEQYV. The DNA of the CDR3 is TGTGCCAGCAGTTCCCCGTTTCACTACGAGCAGTACGTC.

The chain is built from TRBV3-1 and TRBJ2-2; a weak D match, TRBD1 (6 bases). Germline assignment: CDR1 LGHDT and CDR2 YNNKEL (reference sequence). Between the trimmed V and J ends, which lost 1 base and 4 bases, there was a span of 16 bases. The CDR3 length is 17 residues. CDR3 nucleotides: TGTGCCAGCAGCCAAGCTTCTACCAGGGGCGGCACCGGGGAGCTGTTTTTT. Encoded protein: CASSQASTRGGTGELFF.

The V gene is TRBV5-1, the J gene TRBJ2-7, with D perhaps given as TRBD1 or TRBD2 (5 bases each). Germline CDR1 and CDR2: SGHRS and YFSETQ. The V end was cut by 4 bases, the J end by 4 bases, with 15 bases between. The length of the CDR3 is 14 residues. The CDR3 DNA follows: TGCGCCAGCAGCCCTGGAACGGGACGATACGAGCAGTACTTC. Its translation is CASSPGTGRYEQYF.

The sample holds a few counts of this clonotype. CDR3: CASSFDTYEQYF. In DNA form, the CDR3 reads TGTGCCAGCAGTTTCGACACCTACGAGCAGTACTTC. V usage is TRBV6-5 and J usage is TRBJ2-7; no reliable D call. The germline V and J ends were trimmed by 4 bases and 2 bases, with 6 bases remaining between them. This CDR3 comprises 12 residues. CDR1 and CDR2 (germline): MNHEY, SVGAGI.

V and J are TRBV7-8 and TRBJ2-3, with 11 nucleotides matching TRBD2. The germline gives CDR1 SGHVS, CDR2 FQNEAQ. CDR3 length: 19 residues. Trimming took 5 bases from V and 1 from J; bases not matched to a gene: 14. The CDR3, as DNA: TGTGCCAGCAGCCCCCCCTGGGTAGCGGGGGGGCCTGGCACAGATACGCAGTATTTT. Its protein is CASSPPWVAGGPGTDTQYF. The variable domain in full, with the rest retrieved from reference TRBV7-8 and TRBJ2-3, is GAGVSQSPRYKVAKRGQDVALRCDPISGHVSLFWYQQALGQGPEFLTYFQNEAQLDKSGLPSDRFFAERPEGSVSTLKIQRTQQEDSAVYLCASSPPWVAGGPGTDTQYFGPGTRLTVL.